This T cell receptor beta chain was sequenced in a study of PD-L1 blockade in urothelial cancer. For the study at large: About 90% of the 29 patients were males with bladder-origin urothelial cancer. Each blood sample yielded a median of 141,255 T cells.

CDR3 size: 15 residues. V dropped 4 bases and J dropped 3 bases, with 16 bases sitting between them. Germline V gene lookup returns CDR1 SGDLS and CDR2 YYNGEE. Using immunoSEQ multiplex PCR, the repertoire was profiled, and TCRdb retains in-frame clones only, with some absent. The sample lists around 56,000 clones, about 86% seen once, with under 3.5% in the top ten. This clone was found a few times. This material consisted of PBMCs, taken around atezolizumab (anti-PD-L1) treatment. The chain joins TRBV9 to TRBJ1-1, with D perhaps TRBD1 (6 bases). The sequence derives from a man aged 45-65 years with urothelial cancer. The CDR3: CASSLGQYEDTEAFF. The DNA for the CDR3 is TGTGCCAGCAGCCTCGGACAGTATGAGGACACTGAAGCTTTCTTT.